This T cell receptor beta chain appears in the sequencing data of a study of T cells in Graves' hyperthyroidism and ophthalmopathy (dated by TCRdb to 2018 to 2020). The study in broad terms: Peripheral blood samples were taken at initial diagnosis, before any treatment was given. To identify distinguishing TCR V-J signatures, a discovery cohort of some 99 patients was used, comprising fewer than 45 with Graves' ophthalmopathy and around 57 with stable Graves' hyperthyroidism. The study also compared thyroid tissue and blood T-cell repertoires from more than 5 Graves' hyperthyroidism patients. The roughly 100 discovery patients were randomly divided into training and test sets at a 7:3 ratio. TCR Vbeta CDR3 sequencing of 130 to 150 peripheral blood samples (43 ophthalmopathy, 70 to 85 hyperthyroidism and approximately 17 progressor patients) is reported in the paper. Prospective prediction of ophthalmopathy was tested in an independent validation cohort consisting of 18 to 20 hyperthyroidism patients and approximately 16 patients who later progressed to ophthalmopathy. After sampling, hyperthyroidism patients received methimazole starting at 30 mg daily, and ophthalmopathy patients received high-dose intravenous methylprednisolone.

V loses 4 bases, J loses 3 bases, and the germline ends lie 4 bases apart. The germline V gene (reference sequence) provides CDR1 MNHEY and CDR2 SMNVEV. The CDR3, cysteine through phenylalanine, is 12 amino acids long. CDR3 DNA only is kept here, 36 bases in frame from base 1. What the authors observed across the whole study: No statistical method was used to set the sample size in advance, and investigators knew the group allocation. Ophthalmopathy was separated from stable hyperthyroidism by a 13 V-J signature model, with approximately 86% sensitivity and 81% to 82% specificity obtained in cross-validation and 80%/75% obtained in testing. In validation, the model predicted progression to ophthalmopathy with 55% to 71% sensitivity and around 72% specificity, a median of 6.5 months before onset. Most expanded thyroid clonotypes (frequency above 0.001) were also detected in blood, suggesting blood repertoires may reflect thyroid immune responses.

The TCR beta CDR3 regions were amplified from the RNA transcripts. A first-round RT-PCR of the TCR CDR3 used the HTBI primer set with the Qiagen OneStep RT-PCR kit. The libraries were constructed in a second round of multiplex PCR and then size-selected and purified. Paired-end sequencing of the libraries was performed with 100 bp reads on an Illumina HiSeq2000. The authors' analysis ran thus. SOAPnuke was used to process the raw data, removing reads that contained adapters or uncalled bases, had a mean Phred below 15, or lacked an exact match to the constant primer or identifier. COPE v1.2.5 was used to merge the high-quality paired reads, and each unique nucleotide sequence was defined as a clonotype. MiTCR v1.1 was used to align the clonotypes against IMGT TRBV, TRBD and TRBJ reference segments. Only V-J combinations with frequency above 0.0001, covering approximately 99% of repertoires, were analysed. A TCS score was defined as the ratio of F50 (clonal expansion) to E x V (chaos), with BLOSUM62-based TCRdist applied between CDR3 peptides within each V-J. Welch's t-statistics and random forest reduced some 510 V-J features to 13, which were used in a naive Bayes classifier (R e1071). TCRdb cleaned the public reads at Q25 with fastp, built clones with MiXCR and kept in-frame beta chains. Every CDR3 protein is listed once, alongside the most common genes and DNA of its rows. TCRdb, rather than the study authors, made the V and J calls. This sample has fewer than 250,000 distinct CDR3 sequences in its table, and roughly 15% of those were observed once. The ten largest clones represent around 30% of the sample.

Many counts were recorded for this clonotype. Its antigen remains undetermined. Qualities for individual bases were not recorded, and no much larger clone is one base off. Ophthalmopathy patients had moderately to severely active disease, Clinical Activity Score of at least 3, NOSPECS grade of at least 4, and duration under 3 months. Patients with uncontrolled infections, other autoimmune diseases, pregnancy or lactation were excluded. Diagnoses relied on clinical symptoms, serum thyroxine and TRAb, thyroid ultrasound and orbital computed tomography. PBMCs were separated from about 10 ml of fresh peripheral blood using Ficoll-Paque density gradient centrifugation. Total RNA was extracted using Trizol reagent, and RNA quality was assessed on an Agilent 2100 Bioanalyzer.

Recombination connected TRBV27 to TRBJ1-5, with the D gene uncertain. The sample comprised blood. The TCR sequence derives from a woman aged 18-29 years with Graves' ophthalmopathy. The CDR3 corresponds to CASSSVNQPQHF. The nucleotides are TGTGCCAGCAGTTCCGTCAATCAGCCCCAGCATTTT.